The rows below give T cell receptor beta chains drawn from one sample of a study of blood T cell repertoires in COVID-19. Assay: immunoSEQ multiplex PCR; the TCRdb copy retains only in-frame clones and omits some. The sample records approximately 180,000 clones, 80% to 90% being singletons. Sequenced sample: peripheral blood. These receptors originate from a middle-aged man with active or convalescent COVID-19. Both conserved end residues are part of each CDR3. D genes are given only for firm matches. Part of the rows lack a size; the others show once, few, many or a class for expanded clones.

cdr3_aa	cdr3_nt	v_call	d_call	j_call	clone_size
CASSSQGWTGELKEKLFF	TGTGCCAGCAGCTCCCAGGGATGGACAGGGGAGTTGAAGGAAAAACTGTTTTTT	TRBV7-9	TRBD1	TRBJ1-4	-
CAWSVSGQPTTNEKLFF	TGTGCCTGGAGTGTATCCGGACAGCCAACAACTAATGAAAAACTGTTTTTT	TRBV30	-	TRBJ1-4	-
CASREPGLQETQYF	TGTGCCAGCAGGGAACCGGGACTACAAGAGACCCAGTACTTC	TRBV7-2	TRBD2	TRBJ2-5	-
CAWSAGQYTEAFF	TGTGCCTGGAGTGCGGGACAGTACACTGAAGCTTTCTTT	TRBV30	TRBD1	TRBJ1-1	-
CAWSGRGGGQPQHF	TGTGCCTGGAGTGGCCGGGGGGGCGGTCAGCCCCAGCATTTT	TRBV30	-	TRBJ1-5	-
CASSVGGSPYEQYF	TGTGCCAGCAGCGTAGGGGGCAGCCCCTACGAGCAGTACTTC	TRBV9	-	TRBJ2-7	-
CASSLGSGDGPFNEQFF	TGTGCCAGCAGCTTAGGTAGCGGGGACGGTCCGTTCAATGAGCAGTTCTTC	TRBV7-3	TRBD2	TRBJ2-1	-
CASSLTGSGNSPLHF	TGTGCCAGCAGCTTAACGGGCAGCGGGAATTCACCCCTCCACTTT	TRBV11-2	-	TRBJ1-6	-
CASSPPAGNTEAFF	TGTGCCAGCTCACCACCGGCGGGGAACACTGAAGCTTTCTTT	TRBV18	-	TRBJ1-1	-
CASSYTSGFSGNTIYF	TGTGCCAGCAGTTACACCTCAGGGTTCTCTGGAAACACCATATATTTT	TRBV6-5	-	TRBJ1-3	once
CASRGTGYTEAFF	TGTGCCAGCAGGGGGACAGGATACACTGAAGCTTTCTTT	TRBV12-3/TRBV12-4	TRBD1	TRBJ1-1	-
CASSHRQGDAGELFF	TGCGCCAGCAGCCACCGACAGGGGGATGCCGGGGAGCTGTTTTTT	TRBV4-1	TRBD1	TRBJ2-2	-
CASSEYRGKNSPLHF	TGTGCCAGCAGTGAATATAGGGGGAAGAATTCACCCCTCCACTTT	TRBV25-1	-	TRBJ1-6	-
CASSQGYSGGYTF	TGTGCCAGCAGCCAAGGCTACAGCGGCGGCTACACCTTC	TRBV14	-	TRBJ1-2	few
CASSSQGADRAFF	TGTGCCAGCAGCTCACAGGGGGCGGATCGAGCTTTCTTT	TRBV7-3	TRBD1	TRBJ1-1	-
CASSLVPQGGNQPQHF	TGTGCCAGCAGCTTAGTTCCCCAGGGGGGCAATCAGCCCCAGCATTTT	TRBV7-2	TRBD1	TRBJ1-5	few
CASSSAGTLRYGYTF	TGTGCCAGCAGCTCCGCCGGGACACTTCGCTATGGCTACACCTTC	TRBV7-9	-	TRBJ1-2	-
CASSLNRGSGEKLFF	TGTGCCAGCAGCTTAAACCGGGGGTCCGGGGAAAAACTGTTTTTT	TRBV5-4	-	TRBJ1-4	-
CASSEGPAENYGYTF	TGTGCCAGCAGTGAAGGACCTGCGGAGAACTATGGCTACACCTTC	TRBV2	-	TRBJ1-2	once
CATSRDKTGTHLYEQYF	TGTGCCACCAGCAGAGATAAGACCGGGACACACCTCTACGAGCAGTACTTC	TRBV15	-	TRBJ2-7	many
CAISTGQGLANTGELFF	TGTGCCATCAGTACCGGACAGGGGCTCGCGAACACCGGGGAGCTGTTTTTT	TRBV10-3	TRBD1	TRBJ2-2	-
CASSLWDRAYGYTF	TGTGCCAGCAGTTTATGGGACAGGGCCTATGGCTACACCTTC	TRBV28	TRBD1	TRBJ1-2	-
CASSLATSGGRGSYNEQFF	TGTGCCAGCAGCTTGGCTACTAGCGGGGGTAGAGGGTCCTACAATGAGCAGTTCTTC	TRBV13	TRBD2	TRBJ2-1	-
CASSFGTGRDEAFF	TGTGCCAGCAGCTTCGGGACAGGGAGGGATGAAGCTTTCTTT	TRBV11-2	TRBD1	TRBJ1-1	-
CASTAGMNTEAFF	TGTGCCAGCACGGCGGGGATGAACACTGAAGCTTTCTTT	TRBV2	-	TRBJ1-1	-
CASSQSYTWTGKNEKLFF	TGTGCCAGCAGCCAATCTTATACCTGGACAGGCAAAAATGAAAAACTGTTTTTT	TRBV3-1/TRBV3-2	TRBD1	TRBJ1-4	-
CASSLYRFMNTEAFF	TGCGCCAGCAGCCTATACAGATTCATGAACACTGAAGCTTTCTTT	TRBV5-1	-	TRBJ1-1	-
CASSYLVTGDTEAFF	TGTGCCAGCAGTTACTTGGTGACAGGGGACACTGAAGCTTTCTTT	TRBV6-6	TRBD1	TRBJ1-1	-
CASSYGIPGSSYEQYF	TGTGCCAGCAGTTACGGGATACCGGGGAGCTCCTACGAGCAGTACTTC	TRBV6-2/TRBV6-3	-	TRBJ2-7	-
CASSITTGVYGYTF	TGTGCCAGCAGCATTACTACAGGGGTATATGGCTACACCTTC	TRBV7-9	TRBD1	TRBJ1-2	few
CASSQDKTSGDGETQYF	TGCGCCAGCAGCCAAGACAAGACTAGCGGGGATGGGGAGACCCAGTACTTC	TRBV4-1	TRBD2	TRBJ2-5	-
CASSPGTVGGYTF	TGTGCCAGCAGTCCCGGGACAGTTGGCGGCTACACCTTC	TRBV6-5	TRBD1	TRBJ1-2	-
CASSLESGAEAFF	TGTGCCAGCAGCTTAGAGTCAGGGGCTGAAGCTTTCTTT	TRBV7-2	-	TRBJ1-1	-
CASSAGDYGYTF	TGTGCCAGCAGCGCGGGGGACTATGGCTACACCTTC	TRBV3-1/TRBV3-2	-	TRBJ1-2	-
CASSKQGTEAFF	TGTGCCAGCAGCAAACAGGGCACTGAAGCTTTCTTT	TRBV21-1	-	TRBJ1-1	many
CATIETGRGVETQYF	TGTGCCACCATAGAGACTGGCAGGGGGGTGGAGACCCAGTACTTC	TRBV15	-	TRBJ2-5	-
CASSLPGAYNEQFF	TGCGCCAGCAGCCTGCCAGGGGCCTACAATGAGCAGTTCTTC	TRBV5-1	-	TRBJ2-1	-
CASSPTGGYGYTF	TGTGCCAGCAGCCCGACAGGGGGCTATGGCTACACCTTC	TRBV12-3/TRBV12-4	TRBD1	TRBJ1-2	-
CSVAGSSYNEQFF	TGCAGCGTCGCAGGAAGCTCCTACAATGAGCAGTTCTTC	TRBV29-1	-	TRBJ2-1	-
CAISEGEQGAHGYTF	TGTGCCATCAGTGAGGGCGAACAGGGGGCCCATGGCTACACCTTC	TRBV10-3	TRBD1	TRBJ1-2	-
CASSFLDGGANEQFF	TGTGCCAGCAGTTTTTTGGACGGGGGGGCCAATGAGCAGTTCTTC	TRBV27	TRBD2	TRBJ2-1	-
CASSLPTGKGARGYTF	TGTGCCAGCAGCTTACCCACAGGGAAAGGGGCGCGTGGCTACACCTTC	TRBV11-1	-	TRBJ1-2	-
CASSQGVGGVNEQFF	TGTGCCAGCAGCCAGGGGGTCGGCGGAGTCAATGAGCAGTTCTTC	TRBV7-2	TRBD1	TRBJ2-1	-
CASSRGPYSNQPQHF	TGTGCCAGCAGTAGGGGGCCCTATAGCAATCAGCCCCAGCATTTT	TRBV6-2/TRBV6-3	TRBD1	TRBJ1-5	-
CASSDGLAGVDTQYF	TGTGCCAGCAGTGATGGACTAGCGGGGGTAGATACGCAGTATTTT	TRBV2	TRBD2	TRBJ2-3	once
CASSTDRGAYNSPLHF	TGTGCCAGCAGCACGGACAGGGGCGCCTATAATTCACCCCTCCACTTT	TRBV27	TRBD1	TRBJ1-6	-
CASSWRGPGTEAFF	TGTGCCAGCAGTTGGAGGGGCCCGGGCACTGAAGCTTTCTTT	TRBV28	-	TRBJ1-1	-
CASRGARGQPQHF	TGTGCCAGCAGAGGGGCCCGAGGTCAGCCCCAGCATTTT	TRBV2	-	TRBJ1-5	few
CASCRDRGTDTQYF	TGTGCCAGCTGCAGGGACAGGGGCACAGATACGCAGTATTTT	TRBV2	TRBD1	TRBJ2-3	-
CASSHNRIAGHGELFF	TGTGCCAGCAGCCATAATCGAATAGCGGGGCACGGGGAGCTGTTTTTT	TRBV7-8	TRBD2	TRBJ2-2	-